This T cell receptor beta chain was sequenced during a study of cytomegalovirus exposure and HLA in healthy donors. Notes on the study in general: A later analysis found most CMV-associated TCR beta chains apparently HLA-restricted. Overall, some 160 TCR beta chains were annotated as cytomegalovirus-associated.

Concerning this clone: No antigen is known for it.

The PCR used 60 Vbeta and 13 Jbeta primers. The repertoire was sequenced with immunoSEQ multiplex PCR; TCRdb's copy has only in-frame clones and lacks some. The sample shows tens of thousands of clones, about 71% of them seen only once. CDR3 length equals 11 residues. V shed 7 bases and J 5 bases; nucleotides not matched to a gene: 4. Germline V lookup: CDR1 DFQATT, CDR2 SNEGSKA (reference sequence). This clonotype was sampled from a woman aged 45 to 65 in good health and CMV-seropositive. The sequencing input was PBMCs. The gene calls are TRBV20-1 and TRBJ2-5, with 7 positions matching TRBD2. The DNA for the CDR3 is TGCAGTGGAGCGGGGTTCGAGACCCAGTACTTC. Its protein is CSGAGFETQYF.